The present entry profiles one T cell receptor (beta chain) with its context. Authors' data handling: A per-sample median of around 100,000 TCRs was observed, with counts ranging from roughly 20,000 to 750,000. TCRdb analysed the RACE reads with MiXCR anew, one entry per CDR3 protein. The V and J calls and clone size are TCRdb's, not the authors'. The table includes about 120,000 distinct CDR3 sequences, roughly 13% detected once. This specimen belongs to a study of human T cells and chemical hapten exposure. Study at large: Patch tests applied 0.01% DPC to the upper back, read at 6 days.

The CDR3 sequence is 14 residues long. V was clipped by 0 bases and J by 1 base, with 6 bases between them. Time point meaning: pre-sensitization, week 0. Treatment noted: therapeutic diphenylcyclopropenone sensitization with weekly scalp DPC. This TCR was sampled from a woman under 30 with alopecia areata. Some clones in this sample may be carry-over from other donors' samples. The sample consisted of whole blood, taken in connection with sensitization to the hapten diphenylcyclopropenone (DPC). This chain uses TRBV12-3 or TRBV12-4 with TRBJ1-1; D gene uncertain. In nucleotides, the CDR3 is TGTGCCAGCAGTTTAGCTTCCCGGAACACTGAAGCTTTCTTT. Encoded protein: CASSLASRNTEAFF.